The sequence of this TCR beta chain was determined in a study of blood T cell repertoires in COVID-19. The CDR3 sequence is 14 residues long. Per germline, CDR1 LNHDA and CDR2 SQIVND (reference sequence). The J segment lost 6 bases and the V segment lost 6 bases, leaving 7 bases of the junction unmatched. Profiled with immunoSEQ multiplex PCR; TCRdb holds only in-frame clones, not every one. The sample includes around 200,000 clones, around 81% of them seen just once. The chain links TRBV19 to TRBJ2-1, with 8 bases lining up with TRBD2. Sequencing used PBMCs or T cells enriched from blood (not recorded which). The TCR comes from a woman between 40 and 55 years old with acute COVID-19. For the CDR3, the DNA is TGTGCCAGTAGGAGTAGCGGGGTCCTCAATGAGCAGTTCTTC. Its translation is CASRSSGVLNEQFF.